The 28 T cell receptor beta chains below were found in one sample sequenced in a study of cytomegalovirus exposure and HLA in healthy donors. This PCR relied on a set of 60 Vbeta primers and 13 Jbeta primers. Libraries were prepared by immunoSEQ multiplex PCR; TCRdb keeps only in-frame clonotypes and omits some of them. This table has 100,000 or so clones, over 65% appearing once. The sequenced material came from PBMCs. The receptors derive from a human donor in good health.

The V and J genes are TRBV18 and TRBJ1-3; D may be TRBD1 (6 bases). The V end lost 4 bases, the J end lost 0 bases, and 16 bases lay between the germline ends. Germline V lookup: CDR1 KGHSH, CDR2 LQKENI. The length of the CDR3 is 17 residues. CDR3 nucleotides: TGTGCCAGCTCACGCTCGGGGGGGCACTACTCTGGAAACACCATATATTTT. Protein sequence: CASSRSGGHYSGNTIYF.

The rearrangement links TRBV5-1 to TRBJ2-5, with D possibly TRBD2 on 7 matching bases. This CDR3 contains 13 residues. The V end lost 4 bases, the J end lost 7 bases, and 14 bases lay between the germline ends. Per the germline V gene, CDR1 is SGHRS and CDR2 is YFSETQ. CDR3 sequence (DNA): TGCGCCAGCAGCCAACAGGGAGGGGGGACCCAGTACTTC. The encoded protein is CASSQQGGGTQYF.

In DNA, the CDR3 is TGCGCCAGCAGCCCCACCGCGGGAGGGCTCTACGAGCAGTACTTC. This codes for CASSPTAGGLYEQYF. The chain joins TRBV5-1 to TRBJ2-7, with 9 bases aligning to TRBD2. V shed 4 bases, J shed 3 bases, and the junction held 8 bases outside the gene matches. In germline, CDR1 is SGHRS, CDR2 YFSETQ. The CDR3 is made up of 15 amino acids.

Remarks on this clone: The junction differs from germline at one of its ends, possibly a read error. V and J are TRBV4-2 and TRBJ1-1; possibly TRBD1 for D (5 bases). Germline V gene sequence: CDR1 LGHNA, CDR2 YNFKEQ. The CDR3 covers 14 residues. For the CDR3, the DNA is TGTGCCAGCACCCAAATTCCCCTACAGGCTGAAGCTTTCTTT. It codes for CASTQIPLQAEAFF.

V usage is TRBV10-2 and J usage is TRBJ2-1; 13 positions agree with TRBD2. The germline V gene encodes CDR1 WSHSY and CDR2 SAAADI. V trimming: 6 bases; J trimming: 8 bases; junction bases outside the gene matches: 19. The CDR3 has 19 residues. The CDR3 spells CASRQTLRRLTSGGDEQFF. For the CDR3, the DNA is TGCGCCAGCAGACAAACCTTGAGGCGCCTTACTAGCGGGGGGGATGAGCAGTTCTTC.

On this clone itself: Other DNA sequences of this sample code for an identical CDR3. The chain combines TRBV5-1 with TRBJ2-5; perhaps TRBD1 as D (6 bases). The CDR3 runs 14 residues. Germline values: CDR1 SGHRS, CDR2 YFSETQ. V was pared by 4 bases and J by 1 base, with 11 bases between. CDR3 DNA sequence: TGCGCCAGCAGCCTAGGGACACCCCAAGAGACCCAGTACTTC. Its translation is CASSLGTPQETQYF. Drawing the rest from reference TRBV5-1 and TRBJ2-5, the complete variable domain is KAGVTQTPRYLIKTRGQQVTLSCSPISGHRSVSWYQQTPGQGLQFLFEYFSETQRNKGNFPGRFSGRQFSNSRSEMNVSTLELGDSALYLCASSLGTPQETQYFGPGTRLLVL.

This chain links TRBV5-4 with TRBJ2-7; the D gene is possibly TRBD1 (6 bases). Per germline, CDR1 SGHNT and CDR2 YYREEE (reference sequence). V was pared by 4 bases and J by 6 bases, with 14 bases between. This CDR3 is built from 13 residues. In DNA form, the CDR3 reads TGTGCCAGCAGCCGAACGGACAGCTTCGAGCAGTACTTC. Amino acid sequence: CASSRTDSFEQYF.

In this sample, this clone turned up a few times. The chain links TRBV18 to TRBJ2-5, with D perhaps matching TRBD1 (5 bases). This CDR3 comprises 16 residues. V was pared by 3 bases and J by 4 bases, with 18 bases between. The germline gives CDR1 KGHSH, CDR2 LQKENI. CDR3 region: CASSPRTPYVGETQYF. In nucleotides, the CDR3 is TGTGCCAGCTCACCTAGGACACCTTACGTGGGAGAGACCCAGTACTTC.

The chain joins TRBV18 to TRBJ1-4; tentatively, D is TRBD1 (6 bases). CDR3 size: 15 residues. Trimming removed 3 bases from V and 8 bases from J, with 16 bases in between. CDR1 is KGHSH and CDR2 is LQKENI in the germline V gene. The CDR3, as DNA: TGTGCCAGCTCACCCCAGAACAGGGATGGCGAAAAACTGTTTTTT. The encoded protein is CASSPQNRDGEKLFF.

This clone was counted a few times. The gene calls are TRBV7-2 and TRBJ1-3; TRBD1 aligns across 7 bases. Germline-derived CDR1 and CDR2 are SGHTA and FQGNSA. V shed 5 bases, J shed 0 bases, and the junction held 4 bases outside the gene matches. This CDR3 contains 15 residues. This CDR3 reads CASSRDRASGNTIYF. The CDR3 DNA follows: TGTGCCAGCAGCCGGGACAGAGCCTCTGGAAACACCATATATTTT.

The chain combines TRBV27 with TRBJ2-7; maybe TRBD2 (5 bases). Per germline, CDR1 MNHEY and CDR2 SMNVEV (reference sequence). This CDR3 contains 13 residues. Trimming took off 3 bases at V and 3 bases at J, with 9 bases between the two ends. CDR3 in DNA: TGTGCCAGCAGTTTGAGGGTGGGCTACGAGCAGTACTTC. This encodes CASSLRVGYEQYF.

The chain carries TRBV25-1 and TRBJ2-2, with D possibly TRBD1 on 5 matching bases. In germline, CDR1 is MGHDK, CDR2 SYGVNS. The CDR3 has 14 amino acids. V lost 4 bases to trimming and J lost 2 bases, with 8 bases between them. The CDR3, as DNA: TGTGCCAGCAGTGGTCAGGGTAACACCGGGGAGCTGTTTTTT. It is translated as CASSGQGNTGELFF.

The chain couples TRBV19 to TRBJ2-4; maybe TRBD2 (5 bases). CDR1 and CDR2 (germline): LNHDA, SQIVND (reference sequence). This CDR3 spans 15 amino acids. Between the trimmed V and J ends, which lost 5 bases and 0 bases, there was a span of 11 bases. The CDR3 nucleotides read TGTGCCAGTAGTTTCGGACTGCTAGCCAAAAACATTCAGTACTTC. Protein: CASSFGLLAKNIQYF.

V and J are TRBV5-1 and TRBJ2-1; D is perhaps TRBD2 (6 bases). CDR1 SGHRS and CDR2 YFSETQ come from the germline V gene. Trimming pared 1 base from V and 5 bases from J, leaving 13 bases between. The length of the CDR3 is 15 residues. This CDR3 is CASSLYAGTDNEQFF. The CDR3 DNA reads TGCGCCAGCAGCTTGTACGCGGGGACCGACAATGAGCAGTTCTTC.

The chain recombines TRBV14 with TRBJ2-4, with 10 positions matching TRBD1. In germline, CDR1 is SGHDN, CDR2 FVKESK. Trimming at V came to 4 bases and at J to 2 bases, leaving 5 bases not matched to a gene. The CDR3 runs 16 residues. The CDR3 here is CASSLGQGVPKNIQYF. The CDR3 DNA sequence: TGTGCCAGCAGCCTCGGACAGGGGGTACCCAAAAACATTCAGTACTTC.

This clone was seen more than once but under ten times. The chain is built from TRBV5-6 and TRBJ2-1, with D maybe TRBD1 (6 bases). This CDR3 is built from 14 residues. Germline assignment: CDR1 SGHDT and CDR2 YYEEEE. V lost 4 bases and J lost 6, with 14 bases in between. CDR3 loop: CASSPYTGFNEQFF. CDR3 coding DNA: TGTGCCAGCAGCCCCTACACAGGGTTCAATGAGCAGTTCTTC.

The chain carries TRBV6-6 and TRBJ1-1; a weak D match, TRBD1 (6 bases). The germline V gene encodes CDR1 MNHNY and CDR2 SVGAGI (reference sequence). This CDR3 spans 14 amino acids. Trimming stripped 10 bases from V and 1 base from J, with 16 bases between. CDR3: CATQGPERNTEAFF. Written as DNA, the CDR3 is TGTGCCACACAGGGCCCGGAGAGGAACACTGAAGCTTTCTTT.

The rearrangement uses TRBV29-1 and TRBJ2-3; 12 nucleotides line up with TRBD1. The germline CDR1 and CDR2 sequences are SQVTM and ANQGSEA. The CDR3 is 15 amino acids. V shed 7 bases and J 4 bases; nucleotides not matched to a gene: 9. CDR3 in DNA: TGCAGCGCTCATGGGGGACAGGGGGCCTCAGATACGCAGTATTTT. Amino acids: CSAHGGQGASDTQYF.

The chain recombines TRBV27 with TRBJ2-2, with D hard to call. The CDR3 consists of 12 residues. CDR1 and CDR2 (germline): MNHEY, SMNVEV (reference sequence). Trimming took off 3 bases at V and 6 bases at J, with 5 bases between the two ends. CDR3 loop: CASSFLSGELFF. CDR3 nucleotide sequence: TGTGCCAGCAGTTTTCTGTCCGGGGAGCTGTTTTTT.

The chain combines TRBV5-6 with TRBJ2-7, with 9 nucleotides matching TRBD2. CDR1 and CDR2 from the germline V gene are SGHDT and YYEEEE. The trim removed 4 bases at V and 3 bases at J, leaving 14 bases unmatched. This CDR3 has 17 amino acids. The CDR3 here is CASSPGGGGGAFYEQYF. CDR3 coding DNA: TGTGCCAGCAGCCCCGGTGGGGGCGGGGGGGCGTTCTACGAGCAGTACTTC.

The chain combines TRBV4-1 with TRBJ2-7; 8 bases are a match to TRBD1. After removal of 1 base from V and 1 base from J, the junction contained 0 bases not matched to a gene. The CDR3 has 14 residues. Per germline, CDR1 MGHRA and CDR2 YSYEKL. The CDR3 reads CASSQGDRSYEQYF. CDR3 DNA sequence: TGCGCCAGCAGCCAAGGGGACAGGTCCTACGAGCAGTACTTC.

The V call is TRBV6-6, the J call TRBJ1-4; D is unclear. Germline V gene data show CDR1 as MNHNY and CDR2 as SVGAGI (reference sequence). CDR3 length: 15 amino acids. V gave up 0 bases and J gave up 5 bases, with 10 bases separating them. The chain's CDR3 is CASSYSREWNEKLFF. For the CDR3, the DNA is TGTGCCAGCAGTTACTCGAGGGAATGGAATGAAAAACTGTTTTTT.

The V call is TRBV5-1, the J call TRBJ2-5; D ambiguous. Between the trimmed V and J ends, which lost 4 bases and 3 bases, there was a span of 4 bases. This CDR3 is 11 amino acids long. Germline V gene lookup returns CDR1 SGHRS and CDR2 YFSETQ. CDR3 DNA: TGCGCCAGCAGCCAGAAAGAGACCCAGTACTTC. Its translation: CASSQKETQYF.

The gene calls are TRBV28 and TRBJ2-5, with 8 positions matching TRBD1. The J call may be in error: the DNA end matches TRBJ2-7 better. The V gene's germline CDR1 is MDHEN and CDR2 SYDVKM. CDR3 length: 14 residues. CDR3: CASSLIGQGLEQYF. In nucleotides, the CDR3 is TGTGCCAGCAGTTTAATTGGACAGGGTCTCGAGCAGTACTTC.

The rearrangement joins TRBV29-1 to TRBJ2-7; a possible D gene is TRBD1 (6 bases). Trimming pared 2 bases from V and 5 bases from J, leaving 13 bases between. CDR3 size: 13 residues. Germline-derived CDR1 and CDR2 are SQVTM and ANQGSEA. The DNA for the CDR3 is TGCAGCGTTGAACAAACAGGGTTAGACGAGCAGTACTTC. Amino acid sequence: CSVEQTGLDEQYF.

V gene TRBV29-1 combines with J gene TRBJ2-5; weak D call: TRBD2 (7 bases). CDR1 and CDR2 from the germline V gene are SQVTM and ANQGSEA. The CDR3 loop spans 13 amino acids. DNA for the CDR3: TGCAGTGCCCCAACGGGGGGCGGGGAGACCCAGTACTTC. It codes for CSAPTGGGETQYF.

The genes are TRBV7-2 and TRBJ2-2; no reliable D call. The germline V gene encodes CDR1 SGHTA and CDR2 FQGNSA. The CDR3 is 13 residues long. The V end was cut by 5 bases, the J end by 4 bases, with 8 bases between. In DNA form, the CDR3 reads TGTGCCAGCAGCCCACTAAGCACCGGGGAGCTGTTTTTT. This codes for CASSPLSTGELFF.

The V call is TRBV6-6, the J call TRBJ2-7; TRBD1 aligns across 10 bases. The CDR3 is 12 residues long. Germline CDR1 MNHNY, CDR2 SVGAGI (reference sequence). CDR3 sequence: CAATGTGVQQYF. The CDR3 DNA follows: TGTGCAGCGACCGGGACAGGGGTCCAGCAGTACTTC.